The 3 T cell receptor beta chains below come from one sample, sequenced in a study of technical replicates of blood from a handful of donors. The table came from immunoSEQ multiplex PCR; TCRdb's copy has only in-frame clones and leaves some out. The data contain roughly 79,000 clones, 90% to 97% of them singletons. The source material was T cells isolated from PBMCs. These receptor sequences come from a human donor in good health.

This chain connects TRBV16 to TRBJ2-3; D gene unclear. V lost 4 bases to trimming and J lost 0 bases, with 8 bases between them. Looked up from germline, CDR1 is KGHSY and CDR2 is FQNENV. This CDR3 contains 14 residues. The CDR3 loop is CASSPTSSTDTQYF. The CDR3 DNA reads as TGTGCCAGCAGCCCGACTTCTAGCACAGATACGCAGTATTTT.

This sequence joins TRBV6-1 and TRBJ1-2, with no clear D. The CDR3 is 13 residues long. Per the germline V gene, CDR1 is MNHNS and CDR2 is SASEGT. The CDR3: CVLEEEKNYGYTF. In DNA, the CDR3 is TGTGTCTTAGAAGAGGAGAAGAACTATGGCTACACCTTC.

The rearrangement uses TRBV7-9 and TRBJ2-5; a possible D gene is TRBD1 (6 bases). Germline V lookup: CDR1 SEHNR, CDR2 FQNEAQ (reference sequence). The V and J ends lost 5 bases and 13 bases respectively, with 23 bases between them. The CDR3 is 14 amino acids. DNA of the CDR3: TGTGCCAGCAGCCCTAATACAGGGCCGTCCCGGCCGTACTTC. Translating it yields CASSPNTGPSRPYF.